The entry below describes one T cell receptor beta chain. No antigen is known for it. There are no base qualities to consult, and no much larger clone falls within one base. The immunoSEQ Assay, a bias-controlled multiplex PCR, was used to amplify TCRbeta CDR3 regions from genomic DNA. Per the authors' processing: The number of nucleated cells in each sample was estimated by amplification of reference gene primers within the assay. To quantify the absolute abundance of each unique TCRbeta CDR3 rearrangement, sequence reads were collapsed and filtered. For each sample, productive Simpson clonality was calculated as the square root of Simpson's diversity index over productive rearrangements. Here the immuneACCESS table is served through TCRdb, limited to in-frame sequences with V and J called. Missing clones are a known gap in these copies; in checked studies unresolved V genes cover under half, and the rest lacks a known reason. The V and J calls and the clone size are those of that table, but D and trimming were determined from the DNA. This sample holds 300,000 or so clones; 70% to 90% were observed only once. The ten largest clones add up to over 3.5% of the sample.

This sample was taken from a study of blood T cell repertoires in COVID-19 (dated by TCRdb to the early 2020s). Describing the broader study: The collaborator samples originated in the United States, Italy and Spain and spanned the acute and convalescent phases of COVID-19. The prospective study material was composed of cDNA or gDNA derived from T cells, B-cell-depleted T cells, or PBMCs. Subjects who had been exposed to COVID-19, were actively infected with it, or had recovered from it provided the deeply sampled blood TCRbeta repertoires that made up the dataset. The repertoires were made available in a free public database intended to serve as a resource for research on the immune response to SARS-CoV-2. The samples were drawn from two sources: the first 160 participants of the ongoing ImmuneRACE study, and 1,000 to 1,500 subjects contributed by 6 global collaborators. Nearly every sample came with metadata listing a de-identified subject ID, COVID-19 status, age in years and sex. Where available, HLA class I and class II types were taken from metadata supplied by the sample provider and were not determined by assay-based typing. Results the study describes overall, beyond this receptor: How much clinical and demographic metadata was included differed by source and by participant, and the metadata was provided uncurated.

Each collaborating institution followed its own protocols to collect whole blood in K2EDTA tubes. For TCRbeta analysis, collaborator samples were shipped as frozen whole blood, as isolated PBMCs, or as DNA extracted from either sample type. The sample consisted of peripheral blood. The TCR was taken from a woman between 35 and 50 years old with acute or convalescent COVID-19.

This receptor carries the CDR3 CASTRTGRSSGNTIYF. The DNA sequence follows: TGTGCCAGTACCAGGACAGGGAGGAGCTCTGGAAACACCATATATTTT. The sequence joins TRBV19 to TRBJ1-3, with TRBD1 matching 8 junction bases. From V the trimming removes 7 bases and from J it removes 0 bases, while the gene matches leave 8 bases of the junction unaccounted for. From the germline V gene (reference sequence), CDR1 is LNHDA and CDR2 is SQIVND. The CDR3 starts with the cysteine, ends with the phenylalanine, and has 16 residues. Just CDR3 DNA is preserved here, 48 bases in frame from base 1.